These 23 T cell receptor beta chains share one sample of origin, sequenced in a study of regulatory T cells in long-lasting Graves disease. Building of the TCR beta libraries involved iRepertoire HTBI primers and Arm-PCR of CDR3 regions. TCRdb analysed the multiplex PCR reads with MiXCR anew, one entry per CDR3 protein. Among about 300,000 distinct CDR3 sequences listed, around a fifth were seen once. As for time point: persistent/refractory GD, antithyroid drugs over 5 years with positive TRAb. There was RNA extracted from PBMCs, and the TCR library was made from it. The source material was peripheral blood mononuclear cells (PBMCs), sampled when the disease was refractory, from a patient treated with antithyroid drugs. The receptors derive from a female donor with Graves disease.

The rearrangement links TRBV27 to TRBJ2-7, with D possibly being TRBD2 (5 bases). Trimming cost V 2 bases and J 3 bases, with 17 bases left between them. Germline lookup yields CDR1 MNHEY and CDR2 SMNVEV (reference sequence). The length of the CDR3 is 16 residues. CDR3 sequence (DNA): TGTGCCAGCAGTTTAGGAGGCCTCACCCCATTCTACGAGCAGTACTTC. Encoded protein: CASSLGGLTPFYEQYF.

In this sample, this clonotype turned up many times. The chain is built from TRBV7-2 and TRBJ2-5; D is unclear. The CDR3 is made up of 15 amino acids. In germline, CDR1 is SGHTA, CDR2 FQGNSA. V dropped 5 bases and J dropped 4 bases, with 17 bases sitting between them. The CDR3 region has the DNA TGTGCCAGCAGCCCCCCCTCTCGACCGTTAGAGACCCAGTACTTC. Translated, it gives CASSPPSRPLETQYF.

This clonotype was counted a few times. V usage is TRBV20-1 and J usage is TRBJ2-7, with a tentative D call TRBD2 (6 bases). The ends were cut back, 0 bases at V and 0 bases at J, with 12 bases in the middle. This CDR3 region has 15 residues. Germline V gene sequence: CDR1 DFQATT, CDR2 SNEGSKA (reference sequence). The CDR3 DNA sequence: TGCAGTGCTAGAGATCCTGCGGGAAGCTCCTACGAGCAGTACTTC. It yields the protein CSARDPAGSSYEQYF.

This clonotype was detected only a few times. The chain joins TRBV19 to TRBJ1-1; D is ambiguous. The V gene lost 8 bases and the J gene lost 1 base, with 17 bases spanning the gap. This CDR3 has 15 residues. The germline V gene has CDR1 LNHDA and CDR2 SQIVND (reference sequence). CDR3 region: CASFGVSGRNTEAFF. The CDR3 nucleotides read TGTGCCAGTTTTGGAGTGTCTGGGAGGAACACTGAAGCTTTCTTT.

J is TRBJ2-3 and V is TRBV30; no firm D call. Per the germline V gene, CDR1 is GTSNPN and CDR2 is SVGIG (reference sequence). The CDR3 is made up of 14 amino acids. Trimming took off 3 bases at V and 0 bases at J, with 10 bases between the two ends. CDR3 sequence (DNA): TGTGCCTGGAGGGACGGTCCTAGCACAGATACGCAGTATTTT. Amino acids: CAWRDGPSTDTQYF.

This clonotype was found many times. This chain joins TRBV6-1 and TRBJ2-7, with 11 bases fitting TRBD2. In germline, CDR1 is MNHNS, CDR2 SASEGT. The length of the CDR3 is 15 residues. Trimming at V came to 7 bases and at J to 4 bases, leaving 9 bases not matched to a gene. For the CDR3, the DNA is TGTGCCAGCATGCGGAGTTTAGCGGGAGGGTACGAGCAGTACTTC. Residues: CASMRSLAGGYEQYF.

CDR3 nucleotides: TGCAGCGTTGAAGATCCTAGCGGGAGAGGGCCCATAAAATACGAGCAGTACTTC. This encodes CSVEDPSGRGPIKYEQYF. V and J are TRBV29-1 and TRBJ2-7, with 10 bases matching TRBD2. Trimming at V came to 0 bases and at J to 4 bases, leaving 15 bases not matched to a gene. CDR3 length equals 18 residues. Per the germline V gene, CDR1 is SQVTM and CDR2 is ANQGSEA.

This clonotype was counted at least ten times. In nucleotides, the CDR3 is TGTGCCATTACGAGTGGCTCCTACGAGCAGTACTTC. Protein: CAITSGSYEQYF. The J gene is TRBJ2-7, the V gene TRBV7-9; no clear D gene. Germline V gene sequence: CDR1 SEHNR, CDR2 FQNEAQ (reference sequence). The CDR3 loop spans 12 amino acids. V was cut by 10 bases and J by 0 bases, with 10 bases left in between.

This clonotype was seen a few times. The rearrangement uses TRBV6-1 and TRBJ2-1, with 8 positions matching TRBD2. Germline-derived CDR1 and CDR2 are MNHNS and SASEGT. This CDR3 has 16 amino acids. Trimming at V came to 6 bases and at J to 2 bases, leaving 9 bases not matched to a gene. The CDR3 bases are TGTGCCAGCAGCGATATTAGCGGGATTCCCTACAATGAGCAGTTCTTC. Protein product: CASSDISGIPYNEQFF.

Concerning this clonotype itself: One end of the junction fails to match germline, which may point to a read error. The chain recombines TRBV9 with TRBJ2-5; D remains unclear. This CDR3 has 13 amino acids. CDR1 is SGDLS, CDR2 YYNGEE, per germline. The CDR3 is CASSLLGQETQYF. In DNA, the CDR3 is TGCGCCAGCAGCCTCTTGGGACAAGAGACCCAGTACTTC.

This clonotype was recorded only once. This CDR3 is CASSRAGEGEQYF. CDR3 coding DNA: TGTGCCAGCAGTCGGGCGGGGGAGGGGGAGCAGTACTTC. The chain links TRBV28 to TRBJ2-7, with 7 positions matching TRBD2. After removal of 5 bases from V and 7 bases from J, the junction contained 8 bases not matched to a gene. Germline CDR1 reads MDHEN; CDR2 reads SYDVKM. The CDR3 length is 13 residues.

V gene TRBV9 combines with J gene TRBJ1-1, with 7 bases identical to TRBD1. The CDR3 covers 13 residues. V shed 4 bases, J shed 3 bases, and the junction held 3 bases outside the gene matches. From germline, CDR1 is SGDLS and CDR2 YYNGEE. CDR3 coding DNA: TGTGCCAGCAGCTTTGGGACAGACACTGAAGCTTTCTTT. Residues: CASSFGTDTEAFF.

This clonotype is a singleton in its sample. Given a much more abundant clone one base away, this may be a read error. V is TRBV2 and J is TRBJ1-3; no firm D call. From germline, CDR1 is SNHLY and CDR2 FYNNEI. The CDR3 runs 14 residues. The V gene lost 4 bases and the J gene lost 0 bases, with 7 bases spanning the gap. CDR3 DNA: TGTGCCAGCAGTGGAAGGGCCTCTGGAAACACCATATATTTT. Its protein product is CASSGRASGNTIYF. The variable domain in full, completed from reference TRBV2 and TRBJ1-3, reads EPEVTQTPSHQVTQMGQEVILRCVPISNHLYFYWYRQILGQKVEFLVSFYNNEISEKSEIFDDQFSVERPDGSNFTLKIRSTKLEDSAMYFCASSGRASGNTIYFGEGSWLTVV.

This clonotype was seen many times. The rearrangement uses TRBV6-2 or TRBV6-3 and TRBJ1-2, with TRBD1 identical over 9 bases. The length of the CDR3 is 16 residues. CDR1 and CDR2 (germline): MNHEY, SVGEGT. The V segment lost 2 bases and the J segment 2 bases; nucleotides outside the gene matches: 6. CDR3 residues: CASSYGGTGKNYGYTF. In DNA, the CDR3 is TGTGCCAGCAGTTACGGGGGGACAGGGAAGAACTATGGCTACACCTTC.

The chain carries TRBV30 and TRBJ2-5, with a tentative D call TRBD1 (5 bases). Trimming shortened V by 1 base and J by 7 bases, and 13 bases separated the two germline ends. This CDR3 spans 13 amino acids. CDR1 is GTSNPN and CDR2 is SVGIG in the germline V gene (reference sequence). CDR3: CAWSGSRGGTQYF. DNA for the CDR3: TGTGCCTGGAGTGGAAGTAGGGGTGGGACCCAGTACTTC.

V is TRBV28 and J is TRBJ2-4; D is perhaps TRBD1 or TRBD2 (5 bases each). This CDR3 is built from 11 residues. In germline, CDR1 is MDHEN, CDR2 SYDVKM. V lost 3 bases, J lost 12 bases, and 9 bases lay in between. This CDR3 is CASSFRGPQYF. The CDR3 DNA follows: TGTGCCAGCAGTTTTCGGGGCCCTCAGTACTTC.

This clonotype occurred a few times. J is TRBJ1-2 and V is TRBV19, with D unclear. The V end was cut by 7 bases, the J end by 4 bases, with 19 bases between. The CDR3 is made up of 15 amino acids. Germline V gene lookup returns CDR1 LNHDA and CDR2 SQIVND (reference sequence). CDR3 in amino acids: CASNPTRTALYGYTF. The CDR3 coding sequence is TGTGCCAGTAATCCAACGAGGACGGCTCTCTATGGCTACACCTTC.

The chain is built from TRBV12-5 and TRBJ1-2; D gene uncertain. CDR3 size: 18 residues. V was cut by 3 bases and J by 0 bases, with 20 bases left in between. Germline assignment: CDR1 LGHNT and CDR2 FRNRAP. The CDR3 coding sequence is TGTGCTAGTGGTTTTTCCGCCAGGCAGTTTGGCCCTAACTATGGCTACACCTTC. Its translation: CASGFSARQFGPNYGYTF.

This clonotype occurred a few times. This rearrangement joins TRBV20-1 to TRBJ1-5; D is ambiguous. Germline V gene data show CDR1 as DFQATT and CDR2 as SNEGSKA (reference sequence). This CDR3 spans 15 amino acids. The CDR3 DNA reads as TGCAGCGCCAGCCCCCAGTCAGTGGGCAATCAGCCCCAGCATTTT. Translation: CSASPQSVGNQPQHF.

As for this clonotype: A read error may produce the germline difference seen at one junction end. The chain recombines TRBV7-7 with TRBJ2-5, with TRBD2 identical over 11 bases. The CDR3 is 15 amino acids. Germline V CDR1 and CDR2: SSHAT, FNYEAQ (reference sequence). CDR3 DNA sequence: TGTGCTAGCAGCTTAGGGACTAGCGGCCGGGAGACCCAGTACTTC. Protein: CASSLGTSGRETQYF.

The CDR3 bases are TGTGCCAGCTCACCCACGTTGAGAGCACCGGGTGAGCAGTTCTTC. It encodes CASSPTLRAPGEQFF. The rearrangement uses TRBV18 and TRBJ2-1; D call uncertain. V was pared by 3 bases and J by 9 bases, with 18 bases between. This CDR3 contains 15 residues. CDR1 and CDR2 (germline): KGHSH, LQKENI.

This clonotype came up many times. The rearrangement joins TRBV28 to TRBJ2-6; TRBD1 might be the D (6 bases). This CDR3 has 17 residues. Deletions cut 1 base from V and 2 bases from J, with 12 bases between. Germline-derived CDR1 and CDR2 are MDHEN and SYDVKM. The CDR3 bases are TGTGCCAGCAGTTTATCCACAGGGAAAGCTGGGGCCAACGTCCTGACTTTC. Residues: CASSLSTGKAGANVLTF. The full variable domain, with the rest looked up from reference TRBV28 and TRBJ2-6, is DVKVTQSSRYLVKRTGEKVFLECVQDMDHENMFWYRQDPGLGLRLIYFSYDVKMKEKGDIPEGYSVSREKKERFSLILESASTNQTSMYLCASSLSTGKAGANVLTFGAGSRLTVL.

This clonotype occurred a few times. The chain links TRBV27 to TRBJ2-1; 7 nucleotides align to TRBD1. The V and J ends lost 5 bases and 6 bases, in that order; junction bases with no gene match: 4. The CDR3 runs to 13 residues. CDR1 is MNHEY and CDR2 is SMNVEV in the germline V gene (reference sequence). The CDR3 DNA follows: TGTGCCAGCAGTATTAACAGGGGCAATGAGCAGTTCTTC. It is translated as CASSINRGNEQFF.